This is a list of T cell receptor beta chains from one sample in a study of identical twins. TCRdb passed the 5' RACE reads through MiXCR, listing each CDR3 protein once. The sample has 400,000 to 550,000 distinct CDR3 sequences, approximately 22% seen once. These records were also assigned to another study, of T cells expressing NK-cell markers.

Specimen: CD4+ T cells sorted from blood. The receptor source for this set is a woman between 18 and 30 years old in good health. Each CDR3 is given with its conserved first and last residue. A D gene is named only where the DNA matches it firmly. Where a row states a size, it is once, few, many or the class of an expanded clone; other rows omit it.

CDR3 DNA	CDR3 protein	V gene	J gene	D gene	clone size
TGTGCCAGCAGCTTGAATCAGGGCCGGTCAGATACGCAGTATTTT	CASSLNQGRSDTQYF	TRBV5-6	TRBJ2-3	.	.
TGTGCCAGCAGATGGACGGCGAACACTGAAGCTTTCTTT	CASRWTANTEAFF	TRBV6-1	TRBJ1-1	.	.
TGCAGTGCTCGGGACGGGACTAGCGGGAGGTTCGGCGAGCAGTTCTTC	CSARDGTSGRFGEQFF	TRBV20-1	TRBJ2-1	TRBD2	many
TGTGCCAGCAGCTTAGCAGGGACTAGCGGGATAGGCTCCTACAATGAGCAGTTCTTC	CASSLAGTSGIGSYNEQFF	TRBV7-2	TRBJ2-1	TRBD2	.
TGCAGCGCCGGACAGGTAGTGAACACTGAAGCTTTCTTT	CSAGQVVNTEAFF	TRBV29-1	TRBJ1-1	TRBD1	few
TGTGCCAGCAGTTACCTTGGGGGCGGGAGCAATGAGCAGTTCTTC	CASSYLGGGSNEQFF	TRBV6-5	TRBJ2-1	.	.
TGTGCCAGCAGCTACGGACAGAACTATGGCTACACCTTC	CASSYGQNYGYTF	TRBV7-9	TRBJ1-2	.	few
TGTGCCAGCGCAACGGGACTAGCAACAGATACGCAGTATTTT	CASATGLATDTQYF	TRBV21-1	TRBJ2-3	.	few
TGCGCCAGCAGCCAATGGACTAGCGGGAGGGCCGTTGAGCAGTTCTTC	CASSQWTSGRAVEQFF	TRBV5-1	TRBJ2-1	TRBD2	.
TGTGCCAGCAGACCGACACCGTACTACGAGCAGTACTTC	CASRPTPYYEQYF	TRBV6-8	TRBJ2-7	.	.
TGCGCCAGCAGCTTGGGAGCCAGCGGGAATGGAAATGAGCAGTTCTTC	CASSLGASGNGNEQFF	TRBV5-1	TRBJ2-1	TRBD2	few
TGTGCCAGCAGATCAAATCAAGAGACCCAGTACTTC	CASRSNQETQYF	TRBV12-3/TRBV12-4	TRBJ2-5	.	.
TGCAGTGCTAGAGGGGGATCCTCAGATACGCAGTATTTT	CSARGGSSDTQYF	TRBV20-1	TRBJ2-3	.	few
TGTGCCAGCAGCTTAGGTCCAGGGAATCAGCCCCAGCATTTT	CASSLGPGNQPQHF	TRBV7-9	TRBJ1-5	.	many
TGTGCCAGCAGCCCTCGGATAGGTGGCATCTATGGCTACACCTTC	CASSPRIGGIYGYTF	TRBV12-3/TRBV12-4	TRBJ1-2	.	few
TGTGCCAGCAGTTACTCAAATCGCGAGCAGTTCTTC	CASSYSNREQFF	TRBV6-5	TRBJ2-1	.	few
TGTGCCAGCAACTCTGGGACAGGGCGAACCGGGGAGCTGTTTTTT	CASNSGTGRTGELFF	TRBV12-3/TRBV12-4	TRBJ2-2	TRBD1	.
TGTGCCACCATCAACAGGGACACCGGGGAGCTGTTTTTT	CATINRDTGELFF	TRBV12-3/TRBV12-4	TRBJ2-2	.	many
TGCGCCAGCAGCTTGCCGCTAGCGGGAGACCTGAACGATGAGCAGTTCTTC	CASSLPLAGDLNDEQFF	TRBV5-1	TRBJ2-1	TRBD2	few
TGCAGTCAAGACTTTCTAGCGGGAGAACCCAATGAGCAGTTCTTC	CSQDFLAGEPNEQFF	TRBV20-1	TRBJ2-1	TRBD2	few
TGTGCCAGCAGTTACTCGAGTAGGCTAGCGGCCAGCACAGATACGCAGTATTTT	CASSYSSRLAASTDTQYF	TRBV6-2/TRBV6-3	TRBJ2-3	TRBD2	.
TGCGCCACCCAAGCCTCAGTCGGCGGGGAGCTGTTTTTT	CATQASVGGELFF	TRBV5-1	TRBJ2-2	.	few
TGTGCCAGCAGACAGGGAGAAAAACTGTTTTTT	CASRQGEKLFF	TRBV6-5	TRBJ1-4	.	few
TGTGCCAGCACCCCCTTAGCGGGGCGGGGCACAGATACGCAGTATTTT	CASTPLAGRGTDTQYF	TRBV12-3/TRBV12-4	TRBJ2-3	TRBD2	few
TGCAGTGCGAAAGGGGGTGCGGAAAATTCACCCCTCCACTTT	CSAKGGAENSPLHF	TRBV20-1	TRBJ1-6	.	few
TGCGCCAGCAGCTTAAGGGACAGGACGAGCTACACCTTC	CASSLRDRTSYTF	TRBV5-1	TRBJ1-2	TRBD1	.
TGTGCCATCAGCCCGACGGATTTCTACGAGCAGTACTTC	CAISPTDFYEQYF	TRBV10-3	TRBJ2-7	.	.
TGTGCCAGCAGCTATAACGGTCAGCCCCAGCATTTT	CASSYNGQPQHF	TRBV12-3/TRBV12-4	TRBJ1-5	.	.
TGCAGTGCTAGAGATCTTGCAGACCAAGAGACCCAGTACTTC	CSARDLADQETQYF	TRBV20-1	TRBJ2-5	.	.
TGCAGTGCTAATAGGGGACCCTACAATGAGCAGTTCTTC	CSANRGPYNEQFF	TRBV20-1	TRBJ2-1	.	.
TGTGCCAGCAGCATACCGGGACTAGCGACCAATGAGCAGTTCTTC	CASSIPGLATNEQFF	TRBV7-3	TRBJ2-1	TRBD2	once
TGTGCCAGCAGTTACGGTGGCGGGATTCGTGCAGATACGCAGTATTTT	CASSYGGGIRADTQYF	TRBV6-2/TRBV6-3	TRBJ2-3	.	.
TGTGCCAGCAGCTTGGGGACAGTTAATGAAAAACTGTTTTTT	CASSLGTVNEKLFF	TRBV5-5	TRBJ1-4	.	few
TGCAGTGCTCTTGGACTAGCGGAAGAGACCCAGTACTTC	CSALGLAEETQYF	TRBV20-1	TRBJ2-5	TRBD2	many
TGTGCCACCAGTGATCCCCGGGACAGGGTCAATGAGCAGTTCTTC	CATSDPRDRVNEQFF	TRBV24-1	TRBJ2-1	TRBD1	few
TGCAGTGCTAGAACAGGGTGGGGCTACACCTTC	CSARTGWGYTF	TRBV20-1	TRBJ1-2	.	few